These 24 T cell receptor beta chains share one sample of origin, sequenced in a study of CD8+ T cells in alopecia areata. RNA was isolated and reverse transcribed to cDNA, the sequencing template. TCRdb's copy holds only in-frame clones and misses some; the assay was immunoSEQ multiplex PCR. Here the sample spans 100,000 to 150,000 clones, about 50% being singletons. The material was CD8+ T cells sorted from blood, obtained at week 0. These receptors all come from a human donor with alopecia areata.

This clone was seen once. V gene TRBV4-1 combines with J gene TRBJ1-5; 8 nucleotides align to TRBD1. The length of the CDR3 is 15 residues. Germline V gene lookup returns CDR1 MGHRA and CDR2 YSYEKL. Losses at the gene ends were 3 bases for V and 5 bases for J; bases not matched to a gene: 6. CDR3 amino acids: CASSHKTGAYQPQHF. The CDR3 DNA is TGCGCCAGCAGCCACAAGACAGGGGCTTATCAGCCCCAGCATTTT.

The DNA for the CDR3 is TGTGCCAGCAGCTCCGGGACAGGGGTGAACTATGGCTACACCTTC. Protein: CASSSGTGVNYGYTF. V usage is TRBV7-9 and J usage is TRBJ1-2; TRBD1 agrees at 10 bases. CDR1 and CDR2 (germline): SEHNR, FQNEAQ (reference sequence). This CDR3 is 15 amino acids long. V lost 4 bases, J lost 2 bases, and 4 bases stayed unmatched.

Turning to this clone: Other DNA sequences in this specimen translate into the identical CDR3. The chain links TRBV29-1 to TRBJ2-2, with 9 bases matching TRBD1. The V and J ends lost 6 bases and 6 bases, in that order; junction bases with no gene match: 8. This CDR3 is 14 amino acids long. CDR1 is SQVTM, CDR2 ANQGSEA, per germline. In DNA, the CDR3 is TGCAGCGTGGGGGGACAGGGAGCCGCCGGGGAGCTGTTTTTT. Amino acids: CSVGGQGAAGELFF.

The genes are TRBV9 and TRBJ2-7, with unresolved D. The CDR3 contains 15 residues. V was shortened by 4 bases and J by 6 bases, with 20 bases between the two germline ends. CDR1 and CDR2 from the germline V gene are SGDLS and YYNGEE. Here the CDR3 DNA reads TGTGCCAGCAGCCCCACTGGGTCTTCTGTCTCCGAGCAGTACTTC. Encoded protein: CASSPTGSSVSEQYF.

This chain joins TRBV27 and TRBJ1-2, with TRBD1 matching 8 bases. Germline V gives CDR1 MNHEY, CDR2 SMNVEV (reference sequence). V lost 6 bases to trimming and J lost 7 bases; unmatched junction nucleotides: 10. This CDR3 comprises 14 residues. CDR3 in DNA: TGTGCCAGCAGAAGTCGGACAGGGTTCTTTGGCTACACCTTC. It is translated as CASRSRTGFFGYTF.

This clone showed up just once. V gene TRBV5-6 combines with J gene TRBJ2-5; tentatively, D is TRBD2 (6 bases). With 3 bases removed from V and 0 bases from J, the gap between germline ends came to 12 bases. The V gene's germline CDR1 is SGHDT and CDR2 YYEEEE. The CDR3 runs 15 residues. CDR3 DNA sequence: TGTGCCAGCAGCTCTGGGACTGTGTACCAAGAGACCCAGTACTTC. Translating it yields CASSSGTVYQETQYF.

V is TRBV6-5 and J is TRBJ2-7; D remains ambiguous. Germline-derived CDR1 and CDR2 are MNHEY and SVGAGI. Between the trimmed V and J ends, which lost 5 bases and 3 bases, there was a span of 14 bases. The CDR3 loop spans 14 amino acids. The CDR3 DNA reads TGTGCCAGCAGTGAAGAAGGAGAACACTACGAGCAGTACTTC. It yields the protein CASSEEGEHYEQYF.

This sequence joins TRBV2 and TRBJ2-1; D unclear. Per the germline V gene, CDR1 is SNHLY and CDR2 is FYNNEI. CDR3 size: 14 residues. The ends were cut back, 3 bases at V and 10 bases at J, with 16 bases in the middle. The CDR3 region has the DNA TGTGCCAGCAGTGATCCCCTTGCTGTGGGGGAGCAGTTCTTC. As protein: CASSDPLAVGEQFF.

The chain combines TRBV25-1 with TRBJ2-5; D could derive from TRBD1 or TRBD2 (5 bases each). The germline gives CDR1 MGHDK, CDR2 SYGVNS. The V gene lost 2 bases and the J gene lost 5 bases, with 12 bases spanning the gap. CDR3 length equals 14 residues. CDR3 in amino acids: CASSEGEGSETQYF. Here the CDR3 DNA reads TGTGCCAGCAGTGAAGGTGAGGGGAGCGAGACCCAGTACTTC.

The rearrangement joins TRBV13 to TRBJ2-7; TRBD2 might be the D (5 bases). Trimming pared 5 bases from V and 2 bases from J, leaving 7 bases between. Germline loops: CDR1 PRHDT, CDR2 FYEKMQ (reference sequence). CDR3 length: 12 residues. The CDR3 DNA reads as TGTGCCAGCAGCCGGGATGCCTACGAGCAGTACTTC. Translation: CASSRDAYEQYF.

Remarks on this clone: This CDR3 is also generated by other DNA sequences in the sample. The genes are TRBV2 and TRBJ2-5; a possible D gene is TRBD2 (6 bases). V was trimmed by 1 base and J by 5 bases, leaving 8 bases between them. The CDR3 covers 13 residues. Germline CDR1 SNHLY, CDR2 FYNNEI. The CDR3 DNA reads TGTGCCAGCAGTGAAGGAGGAGGGGAGACCCAGTACTTC. This translates into CASSEGGGETQYF.

This clone was seen only a few times. The chain links TRBV27 to TRBJ2-7, with a tentative D call TRBD2 (6 bases). Germline CDR1 is MNHEY and CDR2 is SMNVEV (reference sequence). This CDR3 has 14 amino acids. V was shortened by 3 bases and J by 0 bases, with 9 bases between the two germline ends. CDR3 in DNA: TGTGCCAGCAGTTTCGACGGGAGCTCCTACGAGCAGTACTTC. The encoded protein is CASSFDGSSYEQYF.

This clone was observed a handful of times. The chain is built from TRBV4-1 and TRBJ1-2; no clear D gene. Trimming took 0 bases from V and 2 from J, leaving 7 bases between them. The CDR3 is made up of 14 amino acids. Looked up from germline, CDR1 is MGHRA and CDR2 is YSYEKL. The CDR3 nucleotides are TGCGCCAGCAGCCAAGATTGGGAAAACTATGGCTACACCTTC. Its translation is CASSQDWENYGYTF.

The chain recombines TRBV29-1 with TRBJ2-3, with 13 bases lining up with TRBD2. This CDR3 contains 17 residues. The germline V gene encodes CDR1 SQVTM and CDR2 ANQGSEA. V lost 6 bases, J lost 0 bases, and 9 bases stayed unmatched. CDR3 in DNA: TGCAGCGTCGTCACTAGCGGGGGGGAGTTTAGCACAGATACGCAGTATTTT. It codes for CSVVTSGGEFSTDTQYF.

This chain connects TRBV6-5 to TRBJ1-2, with D hard to call. The CDR3 runs to 13 residues. V lost 5 bases and J lost 3, with 10 bases in between. Germline V lookup: CDR1 MNHEY, CDR2 SVGAGI. The CDR3 protein is CASSNQDYYGYTF. For the CDR3, the DNA is TGTGCCAGCAGTAACCAGGACTACTATGGCTACACCTTC.

Concerning this clone: In the same sample, other DNA sequences code for this CDR3. The chain is built from TRBV27 and TRBJ1-5; the D gene is possibly TRBD1 (6 bases). The CDR3 is made up of 14 amino acids. Trimming stripped 6 bases from V and 1 base from J, with 10 bases between. CDR1 is MNHEY, CDR2 SMNVEV, per germline (reference sequence). The CDR3 region has the DNA TGTGCCAGCAGGGAGGGGGGGAGCAATCAGCCCCAGCATTTT. It codes for CASREGGSNQPQHF.

The chain employs TRBV13 and TRBJ2-7; 10 bases agree with TRBD1. The V gene end was trimmed by 2 bases and the J gene end by 5 bases; junction bases not matched to a gene: 6. The CDR3 totals 15 residues. The germline gives CDR1 PRHDT, CDR2 FYEKMQ (reference sequence). The CDR3 DNA sequence: TGTGCCAGCAGCTTATTGGGACAGGGGTCCCACGAGCAGTACTTC. Translating gives CASSLLGQGSHEQYF. The variable domain in full, completed from reference TRBV13 and TRBJ2-7, reads AAGVIQSPRHLIKEKRETATLKCYPIPRHDTVYWYQQGPGQDPQFLISFYEKMQSDKGSIPDRFSAQQFSDYHSELNMSSLELGDSALYFCASSLLGQGSHEQYFGPGTRLTVT.

This clone has only a few counts. V gene TRBV7-9 combines with J gene TRBJ1-1; no firm D call. Trimming removed 0 bases from V and 4 bases from J, with 9 bases in between. Germline loops: CDR1 SEHNR, CDR2 FQNEAQ (reference sequence). There are 14 residues in the CDR3. CDR3 residues: CASSLALGVTEAFF. The DNA for the CDR3 is TGTGCCAGCAGCTTAGCGCTTGGGGTCACTGAAGCTTTCTTT.

In this sample, this clone turned up a few times. This sequence joins TRBV29-1 and TRBJ2-2; the D gene is possibly TRBD2 (5 bases). This CDR3 is built from 12 residues. With 2 bases removed from V and 5 bases from J, the gap between germline ends came to 6 bases. In germline, CDR1 is SQVTM, CDR2 ANQGSEA. CDR3 loop: CSVERETGELFF. The CDR3 DNA follows: TGCAGCGTTGAACGGGAAACCGGGGAGCTGTTTTTT.

V usage is TRBV27 and J usage is TRBJ2-7, with a tentative D call TRBD1 (6 bases). Germline V gene sequence: CDR1 MNHEY, CDR2 SMNVEV (reference sequence). This CDR3 contains 16 residues. V was cut by 2 bases and J by 4 bases, with 18 bases left in between. This CDR3 reads CASSLGPGVATYEQYF. For the CDR3, the DNA is TGTGCCAGCAGTTTAGGGCCAGGGGTCGCCACTTACGAGCAGTACTTC.

There are a few counts of this clone. The chain links TRBV28 to TRBJ2-7; 8 positions agree with TRBD1. This CDR3 has 13 amino acids. The trim removed 5 bases at V and 6 bases at J, leaving 6 bases unmatched. Germline CDR1 and CDR2: MDHEN and SYDVKM. The CDR3 nucleotides are TGTGCCAGCAGTCCGTACAGGGGGAGCGAGCAGTACTTC. Protein sequence: CASSPYRGSEQYF.

The V and J genes are TRBV27 and TRBJ1-5; possible D gene TRBD1, 5 bases. CDR3 length: 17 amino acids. Germline V gene data show CDR1 as MNHEY and CDR2 as SMNVEV (reference sequence). V was pared by 0 bases and J by 2 bases, with 14 bases between. The CDR3 sequence is CASSLSAGAGGNQPQHF. In DNA, the CDR3 is TGTGCCAGCAGTTTATCGGCCGGGGCCGGAGGCAATCAGCCCCAGCATTTT.

This sequence joins TRBV27 and TRBJ2-1; the match to TRBD1 covers 7 bases. This CDR3 region has 16 residues. The V gene end was trimmed by 5 bases and the J gene end by 5 bases; junction bases not matched to a gene: 12. CDR1 MNHEY and CDR2 SMNVEV come from the germline V gene (reference sequence). The CDR3 nucleotides read TGTGCCAGCAGTCCTTTATCCGCCGGGACAGACAATGAGCAGTTCTTC. Translating gives CASSPLSAGTDNEQFF.

The chain recombines TRBV4-2 with TRBJ2-7; 9 bases fit TRBD2. CDR3 length: 15 residues. Germline CDR1 LGHNA, CDR2 YNFKEQ. V was pared by 1 base and J by 2 bases, with 3 bases of the junction left unmatched. CDR3 protein: CASSQGLAGTYEQYF. The DNA of the CDR3 is TGTGCCAGCAGCCAAGGGCTAGCGGGGACCTACGAGCAGTACTTC.